These 14 T cell receptor beta chains were sequenced from one sample in a study of tumor-infiltrating lymphocytes in primary liver carcinoma. Total RNA (around 510 ng) served as template for TCR beta cDNA synthesis primed by a constant-region primer. Three rounds of nested multiplex PCR with slightly modified ARM-PCR produced TCR beta libraries. The first two PCR rounds, nine to ten cycles each, used TRBV1-TRBV30 forward primers and a C-beta reverse primer. Via MiXCR, TCRdb re-called the multiplex PCR reads, giving one row per CDR3 protein. The table has about 130,000 distinct CDR3 sequences, 55% to 75% seen once. Extraction of RNA together with DNA used about 18-30 mg of unsorted bulk tissue. Sequencing input: liver tumor tissue from sampling region 3. The subset denotes: tumor region T3, left-lateral pole. Receptors were obtained from a woman aged 60-75 years with primary liver carcinoma and hepatitis B virus infection.

This clonotype was seen once. This likely comes from a read error, as the CDR3 has no conserved phenylalanine or tryptophan at its end. The chain combines TRBV6-5 with TRBJ1-1; a possible D gene is TRBD1 (5 bases). The CDR3 runs to 11 residues. V lost 4 bases to trimming and J lost 7 bases, with 7 bases between them. The V gene's germline CDR1 is MNHEY and CDR2 SVGAGI. For the CDR3, the DNA is TGTGCCAGCAGTTTTGACAGTGAAGCTTTCTTA. Translated: CASSFDSEAFL.

This clonotype was seen once. Its ends do not fully match the called genes, so a read error is possible. This sequence joins TRBV11-1 and TRBJ2-7; D is uncertain. Germline CDR1 is SGHAT and CDR2 is FQDESV (reference sequence). There are 14 residues in the CDR3. The CDR3 DNA follows: TGTGTCAGCAGCTTTCGAACGGTGACCTACGAGCAGTACTTC. It specifies CVSSFRTVTYEQYF. The whole variable domain, remainder taken from reference TRBV11-1 and TRBJ2-7, is EAEVAQSPRYKITEKSQAVAFWCDPISGHATLYWYRQILGQGPELLVQFQDESVVDDSQLPKDRFSAERLKGVDSTLKIQPAELGDSAMYLCVSSFRTVTYEQYFGPGTRLTVT.

The sample holds a few counts of this clonotype. This may be a read error: a much more frequent sequence differs by one nucleotide. CDR3 sequence reads: CVIRASSYNEQFF. The DNA for the CDR3 is TGTGTCATCAGGGCTAGCTCCTACAATGAGCAGTTCTTC. This chain uses TRBV10-3 with TRBJ2-1; D is possibly TRBD1 (5 bases). Germline V gene sequence: CDR1 ENHRY, CDR2 SYGVKD. The CDR3 totals 13 residues.

This clonotype came up many times. The V call is TRBV29-1, the J call TRBJ2-3; 7 bases map to TRBD2. V lost 0 bases to trimming and J lost 2 bases; unmatched junction nucleotides: 5. CDR1 is SQVTM, CDR2 ANQGSEA, per germline. There are 15 residues in the CDR3. The CDR3 coding sequence is TGCAGCGTTGAAGATCAGCGGGGATTCACAGATACGCAGTATTTT. It specifies CSVEDQRGFTDTQYF.

Notes on this clonotype: The final CDR3 position lacks the conserved phenylalanine or tryptophan, pointing to a likely read error. The chain couples TRBV5-1 to TRBJ1-4; perhaps TRBD1 as D (5 bases). The CDR3 spans 13 residues. Germline CDR1 is SGHRS and CDR2 is YFSETQ. The CDR3 protein is CVSSLEGNEKLFY. The CDR3 bases are TGCGTCAGCAGCTTGGAGGGGAATGAAAAACTGTTTTAT.

The chain joins TRBV5-8 to TRBJ2-1; D is perhaps TRBD2 (5 bases). Germline CDR1 reads SGHTS; CDR2 reads YDEGEE. The length of the CDR3 is 16 residues. Trimming left V 5 bases short and J 0 bases short, with 15 bases between. The CDR3 sequence: CASSSVLVSSYNEQFF. CDR3 nucleotide sequence: TGTGCCAGCAGTTCCGTACTAGTGAGCTCCTACAATGAGCAGTTCTTC.

This clonotype was seen repeatedly, ten times or more. DNA for the CDR3: TGTGCCAGCAGCTTAGCGTCCCCAGGGTTTCTTGTGGACACCGGGGAGCTGTTTTTT. It is translated as CASSLASPGFLVDTGELFF. The chain combines TRBV7-8 with TRBJ2-2, with a possible D match to TRBD1 (5 bases). Germline lookup yields CDR1 SGHVS and CDR2 FQNEAQ. Trimming pared 0 bases from V and 3 bases from J, leaving 20 bases between. This CDR3 is built from 19 residues.

This clonotype was seen many times. The rearrangement links TRBV6-5 to TRBJ1-2, with D possibly matching TRBD1 (5 bases). Germline loops: CDR1 MNHEY, CDR2 SVGAGI. Trimming took 2 bases from V and 3 from J, leaving 7 bases between them. The CDR3 has 13 residues. CDR3 loop: CASSYGGDYGYTF. CDR3 sequence (DNA): TGTGCCAGCAGTTACGGGGGGGACTATGGCTACACCTTC.

The rearrangement uses TRBV20-1 and TRBJ1-4; 11 positions agree with TRBD1. CDR3 length equals 13 residues. With V trimmed by 4 bases and J by 10 bases, 5 bases remained unmatched. Per germline, CDR1 DFQATT and CDR2 SNEGSKA (reference sequence). The CDR3 loop reads CSATGTGGGKLFF. Written as DNA, the CDR3 is TGCAGTGCTACCGGGACAGGGGGAGGAAAACTGTTTTTT.

At least ten counts were recorded for this clonotype. The gene calls are TRBV5-5 and TRBJ2-1; D is ambiguous. Germline values: CDR1 SGHKS, CDR2 YYEKEE (reference sequence). The CDR3 totals 15 residues. Trimming removed 0 bases from V and 1 base from J, with 8 bases in between. The CDR3 bases are TGTGCCAGCAGCTTGGGCGCAACATCCTACAATGAGCAGTTCTTC. The encoded protein is CASSLGATSYNEQFF.

With respect to this clonotype: No conserved phenylalanine or tryptophan ends this CDR3, so it is likely a read error. The chain has TRBV5-5 and TRBJ2-5; 7 nucleotides match TRBD1. The CDR3 is 15 amino acids. The trim removed 2 bases at V and 7 bases at J, leaving 11 bases unmatched. The V gene's germline CDR1 is SGHKS and CDR2 YYEKEE (reference sequence). The CDR3 coding sequence is TGTGCCAGCAGCTTAACTGACAGGGCCCCCGGGACCCAGTACTTA. This translates into CASSLTDRAPGTQYL.

This clonotype was observed many times. V is TRBV12-5 and J is TRBJ2-1; 7 bases line up with TRBD2. J was trimmed by 4 bases and V by 4 bases; bases with no gene match: 22. The CDR3 is made up of 20 amino acids. The germline V gene has CDR1 LGHNT and CDR2 FRNRAP. In DNA form, the CDR3 reads TGTGCTAGTGGTTCCATCCCGACTAGCCTCCCTTCGGTTTTTTACAATGAGCAGTTCTTC. It codes for CASGSIPTSLPSVFYNEQFF.

For this clonotype: A junction end diverges from the germline sequence, so it may reflect a read error. V and J are TRBV11-2 and TRBJ2-7; either TRBD1 or TRBD2 may supply D (5 bases each). Germline V gene lookup returns CDR1 SGHAT and CDR2 FQNNGV. The CDR3 contains 15 residues. The CDR3 reads CAISETGTSLYEQYF. The CDR3 nucleotides are TGTGCCATCAGCGAGACCGGGACCAGCCTTTACGAGCAGTACTTC.

This clonotype appeared many times. This rearrangement joins TRBV5-1 to TRBJ2-1; 11 bases fit TRBD2. The CDR3 has 15 residues. V was pared by 7 bases and J by 8 bases, with 11 bases of the junction left unmatched. Germline CDR1 reads SGHRS; CDR2 reads YFSETQ. This CDR3 is CASRTVTSGSYEQFF. As DNA, the CDR3 is TGCGCCAGCCGTACGGTCACTAGCGGGAGCTATGAGCAGTTCTTC.